These 17 T cell receptor beta chains share one sample of origin, sequenced in a study of T cells in Graves' hyperthyroidism and ophthalmopathy. Amplified TCR beta CDR3 regions came from RNA transcripts. The TCR CDR3 was amplified in a first-round RT-PCR using the HTBI primer set. TCRdb re-called the multiplex PCR reads with MiXCR, one entry per CDR3 protein. Of about 400,000 distinct CDR3 sequences in the sample, around 16% are singletons; the top ten hold almost 8%. Sequenced input: blood. Receptors originate from a woman aged 18-29 years with Graves' hyperthyroidism.

This clonotype was counted many times. This chain uses TRBV9 with TRBJ2-1; the D gene is possibly TRBD2 (5 bases). Germline V gene sequence: CDR1 SGDLS, CDR2 YYNGEE. This CDR3 comprises 11 residues. V dropped 0 bases and J dropped 10 bases, with 5 bases sitting between them. Here the CDR3 reads CASSVAGEQFF. The CDR3 DNA follows: TGTGCCAGCAGCGTAGCGGGGGAGCAGTTCTTC.

This clonotype was seen only a few times. J is TRBJ2-2 and V is TRBV3-1, with 8 positions matching TRBD1. The CDR3 loop spans 18 amino acids. V was clipped by 2 bases and J by 4 bases; unmatched bases: 12. Per germline, CDR1 LGHDT and CDR2 YNNKEL (reference sequence). The CDR3 DNA reads TGTGCCAGCAGCCAACAATGGAGGACAGGGATGATCACCGGGGAGCTGTTTTTT. Its translation is CASSQQWRTGMITGELFF.

The sample holds many counts of this clonotype. The chain is built from TRBV7-6 and TRBJ2-7, with 9 bases aligning to TRBD2. The CDR3 covers 15 residues. V shed 5 bases, J shed 2 bases, and the junction held 7 bases outside the gene matches. Germline values: CDR1 SGHVS, CDR2 FNYEAQ. The CDR3 nucleotides are TGTGCCAGCAGCCCGCGGGGGGGTAAAACCTACGAGCAGTACTTC. Translated, it gives CASSPRGGKTYEQYF.

The rearrangement uses TRBV6-1 and TRBJ1-2, with a weak D call TRBD1 (6 bases). There are 14 residues in the CDR3. Deletions cut 3 bases from V and 4 bases from J, with 12 bases between. CDR1 MNHNS and CDR2 SASEGT come from the germline V gene. Here the CDR3 DNA reads TGTGCCAGCAGTGAGGGGGCGCATAGCTATGGCTACACCTTC. Amino acids: CASSEGAHSYGYTF.

This clonotype came up many times. This chain links TRBV5-5 with TRBJ1-5, with TRBD1 as a possible D gene (6 bases). CDR1 and CDR2 (germline): SGHKS, YYEKEE (reference sequence). The CDR3 is 15 residues long. The germline V and J ends were trimmed by 4 bases and 3 bases, with 14 bases remaining between them. Here the CDR3 reads CASSPGQRHNQPQHF. The CDR3 DNA follows: TGTGCCAGCAGCCCCGGACAGAGACACAATCAGCCCCAGCATTTT.

This clonotype was detected ten times or more. The chain combines TRBV20-1 with TRBJ1-3; D is perhaps TRBD1 (5 bases). This CDR3 has 13 amino acids. V was cut by 5 bases and J by 4 bases, with 12 bases left in between. CDR1 is DFQATT and CDR2 is SNEGSKA in the germline V gene (reference sequence). The CDR3 region has the DNA TGCAGTGCTTTCAAGGGGTCCGGAAACACCATATATTTT. Its translation: CSAFKGSGNTIYF.

This clonotype was detected only a few times. The rearrangement joins TRBV9 to TRBJ1-4; 7 nucleotides line up with TRBD1. V shed 0 bases and J 2 bases; nucleotides not matched to a gene: 4. From germline, CDR1 is SGDLS and CDR2 YYNGEE. This CDR3 contains 16 residues. CDR3 bases: TGTGCCAGCAGCGTAGATAGGGGGCTCACTAATGAAAAACTGTTTTTT. Its protein product is CASSVDRGLTNEKLFF.

This clonotype was detected ten times or more. The chain uses TRBV11-2 and TRBJ2-1, with D unclear. The length of the CDR3 is 14 residues. The V and J ends lost 2 bases and 6 bases respectively, with 11 bases between them. Germline lookup yields CDR1 SGHAT and CDR2 FQNNGV. This chain's CDR3 is CASSLNTLINEQFF. The CDR3, as DNA: TGTGCCAGCAGCTTAAACACTCTGATCAATGAGCAGTTCTTC. Together with reference TRBV11-2 and TRBJ2-1, the CDR3 gives the full variable domain: EAGVAQSPRYKIIEKRQSVAFWCNPISGHATLYWYQQILGQGPKLLIQFQNNGVVDDSQLPKDRFSAERLKGVDSTLKIQPAKLEDSAVYLCASSLNTLINEQFFGPGTRLTVL.

At least ten counts were recorded for this clonotype. This sequence joins TRBV7-3 and TRBJ2-2; 11 bases fit TRBD1. This CDR3 contains 17 residues. After removal of 4 bases from V and 2 bases from J, the junction contained 6 bases not matched to a gene. CDR1 is SGHTA and CDR2 is FQGTGA in the germline V gene. CDR3 sequence (DNA): TGTGCCAGCAGCTCCTACGGACAGGGGGCTAACACCGGGGAGCTGTTTTTT. Translating it yields CASSSYGQGANTGELFF.

This clonotype was observed a handful of times. The junction departs from the called germline gene at one end, perhaps through a read error. The chain links TRBV12-5 to TRBJ2-3; weak D call: TRBD2 (6 bases). The CDR3 runs 13 residues. The germline V gene encodes CDR1 LGHNT and CDR2 FRNRAP. The CDR3, as DNA: TGTGCTAGTGGTATCACTAGCACAGGTACGCAGTATTTT. This sequence encodes CASGITSTGTQYF.

This clonotype has ten or more counts. This rearrangement joins TRBV5-6 to TRBJ2-5, with D unclear. The germline V gene encodes CDR1 SGHDT and CDR2 YYEEEE. V was shortened by 3 bases and J by 7 bases, with 10 bases between the two germline ends. CDR3 length: 12 residues. The CDR3 bases are TGTGCCAGCAGCTCCCCGGTGGGGACCCAGTACTTC. It translates to CASSSPVGTQYF.

This clonotype was found many times. The gene calls are TRBV12-3 or TRBV12-4 and TRBJ2-3; possibly TRBD2 for D (5 bases). Trimming pared 5 bases from V and 0 bases from J, leaving 18 bases between. The CDR3 has 17 amino acids. The CDR3 loop reads CASSPRHSGSSTDTQYF. In DNA form, the CDR3 reads TGTGCCAGCAGTCCCCGGCACTCGGGATCTAGCACAGATACGCAGTATTTT.

This clonotype was seen ten or more times. The genes are TRBV27 and TRBJ2-2, with TRBD1 matching 8 bases. Losses at the gene ends were 5 bases for V and 0 bases for J; bases not matched to a gene: 8. The V gene's germline CDR1 is MNHEY and CDR2 SMNVEV (reference sequence). The CDR3 runs to 17 residues. The CDR3 bases are TGTGCCAGCAGTCCGTACCCGACAGGGGCGAACACCGGGGAGCTGTTTTTT. It encodes CASSPYPTGANTGELFF.

This clonotype was detected many times. The chain is built from TRBV12-3 or TRBV12-4 and TRBJ2-5; 9 bases align to TRBD2. The V segment lost 5 bases and the J segment 0 bases; nucleotides outside the gene matches: 13. CDR3 length equals 18 residues. The CDR3 DNA reads TGTGCCAGCAGTAGACCAATGACGGCTAGCGGGGACCAAGAGACCCAGTACTTC. Translation gives CASSRPMTASGDQETQYF.

In this sample, this clonotype turned up many times. The J gene is TRBJ2-3, the V gene TRBV11-2, with D uncertain. Germline assignment: CDR1 SGHAT and CDR2 FQNNGV. CDR3 size: 12 residues. V was shortened by 6 bases and J by 7 bases, with 11 bases between the two germline ends. The CDR3 nucleotides read TGTGCCAGCAGACGGACGGCCAATACGCAGTATTTT. Its protein is CASRRTANTQYF.

On this clonotype itself: This sequence may be a read error, since a much larger clone differs from it by one base. The chain links TRBV19 to TRBJ2-1; TRBD2 agrees at 12 bases. Germline CDR1 and CDR2: LNHDA and SQIVND (reference sequence). CDR3 length: 16 residues. The CDR3: CASSIVLAGGYNGQFF. DNA for the CDR3: TGTGCCAGTAGTATAGTCCTAGCGGGAGGGTACAATGGGCAGTTCTTC. The variable domain in full, with the rest retrieved from reference TRBV19 and TRBJ2-1, is DGGITQSPKYLFRKEGQNVTLSCEQNLNHDAMYWYRQDPGQGLRLIYYSQIVNDFQKGDIAEGYSVSREKKESFPLTVTSAQKNPTAFYLCASSIVLAGGYNGQFFGPGTRLTVL.

This clonotype was seen repeatedly, ten times or more. The chain recombines TRBV3-1 with TRBJ2-3; tentative D call: TRBD2 (5 bases). Germline V lookup: CDR1 LGHDT, CDR2 YNNKEL (reference sequence). The CDR3 length is 15 residues. Trimming stripped 4 bases from V and 2 bases from J, with 13 bases between. The CDR3 here is CASSPSAGDTDTQYF. The CDR3 DNA reads as TGTGCCAGCAGCCCTTCAGCCGGGGACACAGATACGCAGTATTTT.